This T cell receptor (beta chain) comes out of a study of blood T cell repertoires in COVID-19. Sequencing used immunoSEQ multiplex PCR; TCRdb keeps in-frame clones, though not all of them. Seen here are about 230,000 clones, over 70% observed once, and the top ten hold roughly 7.9%. The CDR3 has 13 amino acids. Germline CDR1 reads SNHLY; CDR2 reads FYNNEI. What was sequenced was peripheral blood. V is TRBV2 and J is TRBJ2-1, with 9 bases fitting TRBD2. The clonotype comes from a woman of 80 years or more with acute or convalescent COVID-19. The CDR3 is CASAAGGPYEQFF. CDR3 DNA sequence: TGTGCTTCAGCGGCGGGAGGGCCTTATGAGCAGTTCTTC. Looking up the rest from reference TRBV2 and TRBJ2-1 gives the full variable domain: EPEVTQTPSHQVTQMGQEVILRCVPISNHLYFYWYRQILGQKVEFLVSFYNNEISEKSEIFDDQFSVERPDGSNFTLKIRSTKLEDSAMYFCASAAGGPYEQFFGPGTRLTVL.